The next 18 T cell receptor beta chains were all read from a single sample in a study of T cell clonality in common variable immunodeficiency. Generated by immunoSEQ multiplex PCR, the TCRdb table keeps only in-frame clones and is missing some. The sample is made up of roughly 28,000 clones, none counted only once. Sequencing used peripheral blood mononuclear cells. These receptors were collected from a person aged 18 to 75 in good health.

There are many counts of this clone. The read stops 3 residues short of the end of the CDR3; the missing end is completed from the germline J gene. The V call is TRBV20-1, the J call TRBJ2-7; 8 bases agree with TRBD1. The junction had 8 bases not matched to a gene; V was cut back by 4 bases and J by 3 bases. The CDR3 has 14 amino acids. CDR1 is DFQATT, CDR2 SNEGSKA, per germline (reference sequence). CDR3 region: CSATKLGTGYEQYF. CDR3 DNA, as far as it was read: TGCAGTGCTACAAAATTAGGGACAGGCTACGAG.

Many counts were recorded for this clone. Read data end 3 residues before the CDR3 end; the end is taken from the germline J gene. V is TRBV6-1 and J is TRBJ2-3, with TRBD2 matching over 10 bases. The CDR3 is made up of 15 amino acids. The V gene end was trimmed by 3 bases and the J gene end by 0 bases; junction bases not matched to a gene: 0. The germline V gene encodes CDR1 MNHNS and CDR2 SASEGT. CDR3 amino acids: CASSEGLASTDTQYF. The covered CDR3 bases are TGTGCCAGCAGTGAGGGACTAGCGAGCACAGATACG.

This clone was seen ten or more times. With the read ending 3 residues before the CDR3 end, the germline J gene is used to fill in that end. The rearrangement links TRBV5-1 to TRBJ1-1, with 9 bases identical to TRBD1. Germline CDR1 and CDR2: SGHRS and YFSETQ. The CDR3 has 15 residues. V shed 4 bases and J 4 bases; nucleotides not matched to a gene: 8. The CDR3 region is CASSPGDREVTEAFF. The CDR3 DNA, read in part, is TGCGCCAGCAGCCCCGGGGACAGGGAGGTCACTGAA. Drawing the rest from reference TRBV5-1 and TRBJ1-1, the complete variable domain is KAGVTQTPRYLIKTRGQQVTLSCSPISGHRSVSWYQQTPGQGLQFLFEYFSETQRNKGNFPGRFSGRQFSNSRSEMNVSTLELGDSALYLCASSPGDREVTEAFFGQGTRLTVV.

This clone was picked up many times. The CDR3 spells CSARVLAGTSFNEQFF. The CDR3 DNA, read in part, is TGCAGTGCTAGAGTCCTAGCGGGGACCTCTTTCAATGAG. The V and J genes are TRBV20-1 and TRBJ2-1; 9 nucleotides agree with TRBD2. Sequencing ends 3 residues short of the CDR3 end; the germline J gene provides the rest. V was pared by 1 base and J by 6 bases, with 10 bases of the junction left unmatched. CDR1 DFQATT and CDR2 SNEGSKA come from the germline V gene (reference sequence). The CDR3 spans 16 residues.

This clone was counted ten times or more. The read is 3 residues too short to cover the CDR3 end, so that end is filled in from the germline J gene. The V call is TRBV18, the J call TRBJ1-3; D is possibly TRBD1 (5 bases). This CDR3 comprises 12 residues. CDR1 and CDR2 (germline): KGHSH, LQKENI. Trimming removed 5 bases from V and 5 bases from J, with 7 bases in between. Partial CDR3 DNA: TGTGCCAGCTCAATGGGGCGAAACACC. As protein: CASSMGRNT. The full CDR3 sequence reads CASSMGRNTIYF.

About this clone itself: The read comes to an end 3 residues before the CDR3 does, leaving the germline J gene to fill in the end. V gene TRBV19 combines with J gene TRBJ1-5; maybe TRBD1 (6 bases). Germline V lookup: CDR1 LNHDA, CDR2 SQIVND (reference sequence). The ends were cut back, 6 bases at V and 1 base at J, with 13 bases in the middle. CDR3 length equals 15 residues. The sequenced part of the CDR3 DNA is TGTGCCAGTAGCAAAACAGGGAACAGCAATCAGCCC. Translating it yields CASSKTGNSNQP. The entire CDR3 protein reads CASSKTGNSNQPQHF.

This clone was seen only a few times. The read finishes 3 residues shy of the CDR3 end, and the germline J gene is used to complete it. V gene TRBV7-2 combines with J gene TRBJ2-3; 11 bases match TRBD1. Germline-derived CDR1 and CDR2 are SGHTA and FQGNSA. V was pared by 6 bases and J by 5 bases, with 7 bases of the junction left unmatched. This CDR3 contains 15 residues. CDR3 bases read: TGTGCCAGCAGGCAAACCGGGACAGGGGGAGATACG. Translating it yields CASRQTGTGGDT. Given in full, the CDR3 is CASRQTGTGGDTQYF.

In this sample, this clone turned up many times. Read sequence stops 3 residues before the CDR3 end, and the germline J gene provides the missing end. The chain recombines TRBV30 with TRBJ2-5; 9 bases are shared with TRBD1. The CDR3 runs to 16 residues. Per germline, CDR1 GTSNPN and CDR2 SVGIG (reference sequence). V shed 4 bases, J shed 2 bases, and the junction held 11 bases outside the gene matches. The sequenced CDR3 bases are TGTGCCTGGAAGATATCCGGGACAGGGATACAAGAGACC. Protein product: CAWKISGTGIQET. The entire CDR3 protein reads CAWKISGTGIQETQYF.

Notes on this clone: Germline and junction disagree at one end, which may indicate a read error. The CDR3 extends 3 residues past the end of the read, so its final part is completed from the germline J gene. This sample also contains other DNA sequences that code for the same CDR3. This chain connects TRBV5-1 to TRBJ1-3; D possibly corresponds to TRBD1 (5 bases). CDR3 size: 17 residues. Looked up from germline, CDR1 is SGHRS and CDR2 is YFSETQ. CDR3 in amino acids: CASSLAVQESSGNTIYF. Partial CDR3 DNA: TGCGCCAGCAGCTTGGCCGTACAGGAGAGCTCTGGAAACACG. Using reference TRBV5-1 and TRBJ1-3 for the parts outside the CDR3, the full variable domain is KAGVTQTPRYLIKTRGQQVTLSCSPISGHRSVSWYQQTPGQGLQFLFEYFSETQRNKGNFPGRFSGRQFSNSRSEMNVSTLELGDSALYLCASSLAVQESSGNTIYFGEGSWLTVV.

This clone was seen ten or more times. The CDR3 end is not reached by the read, which stops 3 residues before it; the germline J gene fills it in. This chain joins TRBV4-2 and TRBJ1-5; perhaps TRBD1 as D (5 bases). This CDR3 contains 21 residues. Germline loops: CDR1 LGHNA, CDR2 YNFKEQ. V gave up 3 bases and J gave up 0 bases, with 27 bases separating them. CDR3 sequence reads: CASSHPGRSIKTGDSNQPQHF. The sequenced part of the CDR3 DNA is TGTGCCAGCAGCCACCCTGGGAGGAGCATTAAGACGGGGGATAGCAATCAGCCC.

The sample holds many counts of this clone. The missing CDR3 end, 3 residues past where the read stops, is filled in from the germline J gene. V is TRBV5-4 and J is TRBJ2-7, with D possibly TRBD2 on 5 matching bases. Trimming stripped 3 bases from V and 4 bases from J, with 20 bases between. CDR3 length: 16 residues. The germline V gene encodes CDR1 SGHNT and CDR2 YYREEE (reference sequence). Partial CDR3 DNA: TGTGCCAGCAGCTGGACGGGGATGCACTTTAGTTACGAG. Protein product: CASSWTGMHFSYE. The entire CDR3 sequence reads CASSWTGMHFSYEQYF.

This clone was counted at least ten times. The read comes to an end 3 residues before the CDR3 does, leaving the germline J gene to fill in the end. The rearrangement uses TRBV5-4 and TRBJ2-5, with no clear D. The ends were cut back, 0 bases at V and 0 bases at J, with 6 bases in the middle. The CDR3 runs 14 residues. Germline V lookup: CDR1 SGHNT, CDR2 YYREEE (reference sequence). CDR3 DNA (partial): TGTGCCAGCAGCTTGGGACGGGACCAAGAGACC. Translation: CASSLGRDQET. The CDR3 in full is CASSLGRDQETQYF.

This clone was counted a few times. The missing CDR3 end, 3 residues past where the read stops, is filled in from the germline J gene. The rearrangement links TRBV2 to TRBJ1-5, with D uncertain. The CDR3 spans 14 residues. CDR1 and CDR2 (germline): SNHLY, FYNNEI. The V end lost 5 bases, the J end lost 0 bases, and 8 bases lay between the germline ends. This CDR3 is CASSQEHSNQPQHF. The DNA read from the CDR3 is TGTGCCAGCAGTCAAGAACATAGCAATCAGCCC. Using reference TRBV2 and TRBJ1-5 for the parts outside the CDR3, the full variable domain is EPEVTQTPSHQVTQMGQEVILRCVPISNHLYFYWYRQILGQKVEFLVSFYNNEISEKSEIFDDQFSVERPDGSNFTLKIRSTKLEDSAMYFCASSQEHSNQPQHFGDGTRLSIL.

About this clone itself: The read terminates 3 residues ahead of where the CDR3 ends, so the germline J gene completes it. The chain recombines TRBV7-3 with TRBJ2-6; 7 bases align to TRBD1. Germline assignment: CDR1 SGHTA and CDR2 FQGTGA. The junction had 10 bases not matched to a gene; V was cut back by 5 bases and J by 0 bases. The CDR3 consists of 18 residues. The CDR3 bases that were read are TGTGCCAGCAGCCCCCAAGGGGGCAAAACCTCTGGGGCCAACGTC. It encodes CASSPQGGKTSGANV. The full CDR3 is CASSPQGGKTSGANVLTF.

This clone has at least ten counts. The read stops 3 residues short of the end of the CDR3; the missing end is completed from the germline J gene. V gene TRBV19 combines with J gene TRBJ2-3; 7 bases map to TRBD2. This CDR3 is 14 amino acids long. Unmatched junction bases numbered 4, after V lost 7 bases and J lost 0 bases. The germline CDR1 and CDR2 sequences are LNHDA and SQIVND (reference sequence). The covered CDR3 bases are TGTGCCAGTATACCTAGCGGTAGCACAGATACG. Protein: CASIPSGSTDT. From start to end, the CDR3 is CASIPSGSTDTQYF.

There are many counts of this clone. The read is 3 residues too short to cover the CDR3 end, so that end is filled in from the germline J gene. The chain recombines TRBV29-1 with TRBJ1-1; the D is unclear. The V gene lost 4 bases and the J gene lost 6 bases, with 6 bases spanning the gap. The CDR3 covers 10 residues. CDR1 and CDR2 from the germline V gene are SQVTM and ANQGSEA. The part of the CDR3 DNA that was read is TGCAGCGTTGTAGGGTCTGAA. It translates to CSVVGSE. The whole CDR3 protein is CSVVGSEAFF.

This clone has a count of ten or more. The CDR3 end lies 3 residues beyond the end of the read and is filled in from the germline J gene. The chain links TRBV5-4 to TRBJ2-7; 11 positions match TRBD1. The V segment lost 4 bases and the J segment 0 bases; nucleotides outside the gene matches: 6. Germline-derived CDR1 and CDR2 are SGHNT and YYREEE (reference sequence). The CDR3 runs 16 residues. The sequenced part of the CDR3 DNA is TGTGCCAGCAGCGGTACCGGGACAGGGGGCTCCTACGAG. Translating it yields CASSGTGTGGSYE. The CDR3 reads in full as CASSGTGTGGSYEQYF. Together with reference TRBV5-4 and TRBJ2-7, the CDR3 gives the full variable domain: ETGVTQSPTHLIKTRGQQVTLRCSSQSGHNTVSWYQQALGQGPQFIFQYYREEENGRGNFPPRFSGLQFPNYSSELNVNALELDDSALYLCASSGTGTGGSYEQYFGPGTRLTVT.

This clone was detected ten times or more. The DNA ends 3 residues before the CDR3 does, and the rest of the CDR3 is filled in from the germline J gene. The rearrangement uses TRBV2 and TRBJ1-6; no clear D. The CDR3 is 13 residues long. V lost 2 bases, J lost 9 bases, and 8 bases lay in between. Germline-derived CDR1 and CDR2 are SNHLY and FYNNEI. The CDR3 is CASSEMRLSPLHF. The sequenced CDR3 bases are TGTGCCAGCAGTGAAATGAGACTTTCACCC.